This TCR beta chain was sequenced in a study of cytomegalovirus exposure and HLA in healthy donors. This clone was detected only a few times. Its antigen is not identified. Primers: 60 Vbeta forward and 13 Jbeta reverse. The protocol was immunoSEQ multiplex PCR, while the TCRdb copy is restricted to in-frame clones and leaves out a portion. The sample lists roughly 130,000 clones, just over 70% occurring once. The study's findings and limits: The presence/absence work took it that sequencing depth was about the same across donors.

This CDR3 has 14 residues. Germline values: CDR1 ENHRY, CDR2 SYGVKD. V lost 6 bases to trimming and J lost 4 bases; unmatched junction nucleotides: 5. The receptor's source is a woman aged 60-75 years in good health and CMV-seropositive. The sequenced sample consisted of PBMCs. The rearrangement joins TRBV10-3 to TRBJ1-4; TRBD1 agrees at 7 bases. Written as DNA, the CDR3 is TGTGCCATCAGCGACGGGACAGTTAATGAAAAACTGTTTTTT. Encoded protein: CAISDGTVNEKLFF.